This TCR beta chain was observed in a study of beta chain features in type 1 diabetes. Whole-study results and caveats: VDJ junctions in type 1 diabetes patients carried more deletions and fewer insertions.

Worth noting for this clone: Its antigen is still unknown.

Trimming took off 0 bases at V and 2 bases at J, with 11 bases between the two ends. Germline V gene data show CDR1 as MNHEY and CDR2 as SVGAGI. The CDR3 sequence is 15 residues long. Investigators reverse transcribed all isolated RNA, so they sequenced expressed TCRB transcripts. The assay was immunoSEQ multiplex PCR, and TCRdb's table has in-frame clones only and misses some. Seen here are around 330,000 clones, about 11% observed once, and the top ten hold 0.015% to 0.02%. The chain carries TRBV6-5 and TRBJ2-7, with D perhaps TRBD1 (7 bases). This sequence was found in a woman aged 25 to 45 in good health. The source material was naive CD4+ T cells from blood. As DNA, the CDR3 is TGTGCCAGCAGTTACTCGGAGGGGGCTCCCTACGAGCAGTACTTC. Its protein is CASSYSEGAPYEQYF.